One TCR beta chain is described in this entry. This CDR3 spans 12 amino acids. Deletions cut 1 base from V and 8 bases from J, with 11 bases between. Looked up from germline, CDR1 is GTSNPN and CDR2 is SVGIG (reference sequence). The source of the sample is a study of blood T cell repertoires in COVID-19. Sequenced by immunoSEQ multiplex PCR; TCRdb stores in-frame clones only, minus some. This table has fewer than 40,000 clones, 70% to 90% appearing once. The material sequenced was peripheral blood. The genes are TRBV30 and TRBJ1-2; unclear D gene. This receptor was identified in a woman aged 40 to 50 with active or convalescent COVID-19. The CDR3 spells CAWSADLVGYTF. Written as DNA, the CDR3 is TGTGCCTGGAGTGCTGACCTAGTGGGCTACACCTTC.